These T cell receptor beta chains were read from a single sample in a study of memory CD4+ T cells and cytomegalovirus serostatus. TCRdb's table, derived via immunoSEQ multiplex PCR, lists solely in-frame clones and lacks some. The repertoire consists of just under 95,000 clones, with 80% occurring once and the leading ten covering approximately 4%. The material sequenced was memory CD4+ T cells from blood. The receptors here all came from an adult in good health and CMV-seropositive. CDR3s include the opening cysteine and the closing phenylalanine or tryptophan. Fields, in order: V gene, clone size, J gene, D gene, CDR3 DNA, CDR3 protein. A D gene is named only where the DNA matches it firmly. Rows give clone size only sometimes, using once, few, many, or a class for an expanded clone.

>TRBV6-1|.|TRBJ2-5|TRBD2
TGTGCCAGCAGTGGGGGGACTAGCGGACAAGAGACCCAGTACTTC
CASSGGTSGQETQYF
>TRBV6-6|.|TRBJ2-2|.
TGTGCCAGCATCCGCTCAGGGGGGACCGGGGAGCTGTTTTTT
CASIRSGGTGELFF
>TRBV21-1|.|TRBJ2-3|.
TGTGCCAGCAGCGTTCAGACTATCACAGATACGCAGTATTTT
CASSVQTITDTQYF
>TRBV29-1|.|TRBJ2-3|TRBD2
TGCAGCGTTGGGGTTATGGGACTAGCGGGAGGGCCCGGCGATACGCAGTATTTT
CSVGVMGLAGGPGDTQYF
>TRBV11-2|once|TRBJ2-3|.
TGTGCCAGCAGCCACGACCCCTACACAGATACGCAGTATTTT
CASSHDPYTDTQYF
>TRBV19|.|TRBJ2-2|TRBD2
TGTGCCAGTAGTGTCGATAGCGGGAGTGGGGACACCGGGGAGCTGTTTTTT
CASSVDSGSGDTGELFF
>TRBV14|few|TRBJ2-2|.
TGTGCCAGCAGCTCAGAGACGGCCTACACCGGGGAGCTGTTTTTT
CASSSETAYTGELFF
>TRBV7-3|.|TRBJ2-2|TRBD2
TGTGCCAGCAGCCCGTGGGGGACTAGCAACACCGGGGAGCTGTTTTTT
CASSPWGTSNTGELFF
>TRBV7-9|.|TRBJ2-3|TRBD2
TGTGCCAGCAGCAACAGCCTAGGACTAGGGTCAGATACGCAGTATTTT
CASSNSLGLGSDTQYF
>TRBV6-1|.|TRBJ1-2|.
TGTGCCAGCAGTGATCAAAGAGGATTCTATGGCTACACCTTC
CASSDQRGFYGYTF
>TRBV7-3|.|TRBJ2-6|.
TGTGCCAGCAGCTTAAAGGGAGGGGGCCTGAGCTCTGGGGCCAACGTCCTGACTTTC
CASSLKGGGLSSGANVLTF
>TRBV7-8|.|TRBJ1-2|.
TGTGCCAGCAGCTTAGTCGGTCAGGGGTGGGGCTACACCTTC
CASSLVGQGWGYTF
>TRBV4-1|few|TRBJ1-5|.
TGCGCCAGCAGCCGAGGCCAGAAGCAGCCCCAGCATTTT
CASSRGQKQPQHF
>TRBV28|once|TRBJ2-1|TRBD1
TGTGCCAGCAGTTTAGGCCAGGGGCAGGGGGTCAATGAGCAGTTCTTC
CASSLGQGQGVNEQFF
>TRBV6-1|.|TRBJ2-7|TRBD2
TGTGCCAGCAGTGAGGAGCTAGCGGGACTTTTCGAGCAGTACTTC
CASSEELAGLFEQYF
>TRBV7-2|.|TRBJ1-2|.
TGTGCCAGCAGCTTATACAGCTATGGCTACACCTTC
CASSLYSYGYTF
>TRBV29-1|.|TRBJ2-3|.
TGCAGCGTGGGGTCAGGAACTAGCACAGATACGCAGTATTTT
CSVGSGTSTDTQYF
>TRBV11-3|.|TRBJ1-1|.
TGTGCCAGCAGCTTAATGGCTAACACTGAAGCTTTCTTT
CASSLMANTEAFF
>TRBV2|once|TRBJ2-1|TRBD2
TGTGCCAGCAAAATTAGCGGGAGGGTGGATGAGCAGTTCTTC
CASKISGRVDEQFF
>TRBV5-4|.|TRBJ2-3|.
TGTGTCGCCATCGGGGGAGGCACAGATACGCAGTATTTT
CVAIGGGTDTQYF
>TRBV5-4|.|TRBJ2-1|TRBD2
TGTGCCAGCAGCTTGGAACTAGCGGGGAACCAATACAATGAGCAGTTCTTC
CASSLELAGNQYNEQFF
>TRBV5-1|.|TRBJ2-7|.
TGCGCCAGCAGCTTTGTTCAGGGTGGGAGAAACGAGCAGTACTTC
CASSFVQGGRNEQYF
>TRBV23-1|.|TRBJ2-3|TRBD2
TGCGCCAGCAGTCATCCGGGACTAGCGGGAGAAGATACGCAGTATTTT
CASSHPGLAGEDTQYF
>TRBV5-4|.|TRBJ2-5|TRBD2
TGTGCCAGCAGCTGGGGACTAGCGGGAGCCCAAGAGACCCAGTACTTC
CASSWGLAGAQETQYF
>TRBV5-8|.|TRBJ2-3|.
TGTGCCAGCAGCTTACAGGGGGGGAGCACAGATACGCAGTATTTT
CASSLQGGSTDTQYF
>TRBV5-3|few|TRBJ2-5|.
TGTGCCAGAAGCTCCCGGGACTCGGAAGAGACCCAGTACTTC
CARSSRDSEETQYF
>TRBV29-1|.|TRBJ1-4|.
TGCAGCGTCGCGTTTTTGACTAATGAAAAACTGTTTTTT
CSVAFLTNEKLFF
>TRBV2|.|TRBJ1-5|.
TGTGCCAGCAGAGGGGACAATCAGCCCCAGCATTTT
CASRGDNQPQHF
>TRBV7-8|once|TRBJ2-7|TRBD1
TGTGCCAGCAGCCCCCACATAGGGACAGGGGGTTACGAGCAGTACTTC
CASSPHIGTGGYEQYF
>TRBV7-9|few|TRBJ2-3|.
TGTGCCAGCAGCTTAGCGCTTAAGACCGTTACAGATACGCAGTATTTT
CASSLALKTVTDTQYF
>TRBV4-1|.|TRBJ2-1|TRBD2
TGCGCCAGCAGCCAAGAGGCTAGCGGCCACAATGAGCAGTTCTTC
CASSQEASGHNEQFF
>TRBV7-2|few|TRBJ2-3|.
TGTGCCAGCAGCCCCTACACAGATACGCAGTATTTT
CASSPYTDTQYF
>TRBV9|.|TRBJ2-6|TRBD1
TGTGCCAGCGACCCTAGAGGGACAGGGCGTTCTGGGGCCAACGTCCTGACTTTC
CASDPRGTGRSGANVLTF
>TRBV5-6|.|TRBJ2-1|TRBD1
TGTGCCAGCAGCTCGGACAGGGATGAGCAGTTCTTC
CASSSDRDEQFF
>TRBV27|.|TRBJ2-3|TRBD2
TGTGCCAGCAGTGCGACTAGCGGGAGTACGACAGATACGCAGTATTTT
CASSATSGSTTDTQYF
>TRBV7-2|.|TRBJ2-1|.
TGTGCCAGCAGCTTAAGGCCCCTCGAGCAGTTCTTC
CASSLRPLEQFF
>TRBV28|once|TRBJ1-2|.
TGTGCCAGCACCCCGGGCGGGGGGCGAAACTATGGCTACACCTTC
CASTPGGGRNYGYTF
>TRBV5-4|.|TRBJ1-2|TRBD1
TGTGCCAGCAGCTTTGGGACAGGGTCCGGTACTAACTATGGCTACACCTTC
CASSFGTGSGTNYGYTF
>TRBV7-9|.|TRBJ2-1|.
TGTGCCAGCAGGATAGTGGACAGCCCCCCCAATGAGCAGTTCTTC
CASRIVDSPPNEQFF
>TRBV6-1|once|TRBJ1-2|TRBD1
TGTGCCAGCAGTGAAGGACAGGGCAACTATGGCTACACCTTC
CASSEGQGNYGYTF
>TRBV15|.|TRBJ1-1|.
TGTGCCACCAGCCCCCAACGGAGGGTCACTGAAGCTTTCTTT
CATSPQRRVTEAFF
>TRBV5-5|.|TRBJ2-5|TRBD2
TGTGCCAGCTCGTTTGGCGGGAGGTCGGGTTGGGAGACCCAGTACTTC
CASSFGGRSGWETQYF
>TRBV7-9|.|TRBJ2-1|.
TGTGCCAGCAGCTTAGTTCTCGGGAACTACAATGAGCAGTTCTTC
CASSLVLGNYNEQFF
>TRBV18|once|TRBJ1-5|.
TGTGCCAGCTCACCACGGCCAGGGAATCAGCCCCAGCATTTT
CASSPRPGNQPQHF
>TRBV28|.|TRBJ2-4|.
TGTGCCAGCAGTTTAGTGACAGGCGCAAACATTCAGTACTTC
CASSLVTGANIQYF
>TRBV7-2|.|TRBJ2-7|.
TGTGCCAGCAGCTTCCGGCCCTACGAGCAGTACTTC
CASSFRPYEQYF
>TRBV28|few|TRBJ1-5|.
TGTGCCAACCGTCAGTCTCAGCCCCAGCATTTT
CANRQSQPQHF
>TRBV4-3|.|TRBJ2-3|.
TGCGCCAGCAGCCAGGGTCTGGCAGATACGCAGTATTTT
CASSQGLADTQYF
>TRBV14|.|TRBJ2-2|.
TGTGCCAGCAGCCGACGGTTTCTCCCGGGGTTCGGGGAGCTGTTTTTT
CASSRRFLPGFGELFF
>TRBV5-4|once|TRBJ2-5|.
TGTGCCAGCAGCTTGGGACAGCAAGAGACCCAGTACTTC
CASSLGQQETQYF
>TRBV6-5|few|TRBJ1-5|.
TGTGCCGCGTGGGGGGCAAATCAGCCCCAGCATTTT
CAAWGANQPQHF